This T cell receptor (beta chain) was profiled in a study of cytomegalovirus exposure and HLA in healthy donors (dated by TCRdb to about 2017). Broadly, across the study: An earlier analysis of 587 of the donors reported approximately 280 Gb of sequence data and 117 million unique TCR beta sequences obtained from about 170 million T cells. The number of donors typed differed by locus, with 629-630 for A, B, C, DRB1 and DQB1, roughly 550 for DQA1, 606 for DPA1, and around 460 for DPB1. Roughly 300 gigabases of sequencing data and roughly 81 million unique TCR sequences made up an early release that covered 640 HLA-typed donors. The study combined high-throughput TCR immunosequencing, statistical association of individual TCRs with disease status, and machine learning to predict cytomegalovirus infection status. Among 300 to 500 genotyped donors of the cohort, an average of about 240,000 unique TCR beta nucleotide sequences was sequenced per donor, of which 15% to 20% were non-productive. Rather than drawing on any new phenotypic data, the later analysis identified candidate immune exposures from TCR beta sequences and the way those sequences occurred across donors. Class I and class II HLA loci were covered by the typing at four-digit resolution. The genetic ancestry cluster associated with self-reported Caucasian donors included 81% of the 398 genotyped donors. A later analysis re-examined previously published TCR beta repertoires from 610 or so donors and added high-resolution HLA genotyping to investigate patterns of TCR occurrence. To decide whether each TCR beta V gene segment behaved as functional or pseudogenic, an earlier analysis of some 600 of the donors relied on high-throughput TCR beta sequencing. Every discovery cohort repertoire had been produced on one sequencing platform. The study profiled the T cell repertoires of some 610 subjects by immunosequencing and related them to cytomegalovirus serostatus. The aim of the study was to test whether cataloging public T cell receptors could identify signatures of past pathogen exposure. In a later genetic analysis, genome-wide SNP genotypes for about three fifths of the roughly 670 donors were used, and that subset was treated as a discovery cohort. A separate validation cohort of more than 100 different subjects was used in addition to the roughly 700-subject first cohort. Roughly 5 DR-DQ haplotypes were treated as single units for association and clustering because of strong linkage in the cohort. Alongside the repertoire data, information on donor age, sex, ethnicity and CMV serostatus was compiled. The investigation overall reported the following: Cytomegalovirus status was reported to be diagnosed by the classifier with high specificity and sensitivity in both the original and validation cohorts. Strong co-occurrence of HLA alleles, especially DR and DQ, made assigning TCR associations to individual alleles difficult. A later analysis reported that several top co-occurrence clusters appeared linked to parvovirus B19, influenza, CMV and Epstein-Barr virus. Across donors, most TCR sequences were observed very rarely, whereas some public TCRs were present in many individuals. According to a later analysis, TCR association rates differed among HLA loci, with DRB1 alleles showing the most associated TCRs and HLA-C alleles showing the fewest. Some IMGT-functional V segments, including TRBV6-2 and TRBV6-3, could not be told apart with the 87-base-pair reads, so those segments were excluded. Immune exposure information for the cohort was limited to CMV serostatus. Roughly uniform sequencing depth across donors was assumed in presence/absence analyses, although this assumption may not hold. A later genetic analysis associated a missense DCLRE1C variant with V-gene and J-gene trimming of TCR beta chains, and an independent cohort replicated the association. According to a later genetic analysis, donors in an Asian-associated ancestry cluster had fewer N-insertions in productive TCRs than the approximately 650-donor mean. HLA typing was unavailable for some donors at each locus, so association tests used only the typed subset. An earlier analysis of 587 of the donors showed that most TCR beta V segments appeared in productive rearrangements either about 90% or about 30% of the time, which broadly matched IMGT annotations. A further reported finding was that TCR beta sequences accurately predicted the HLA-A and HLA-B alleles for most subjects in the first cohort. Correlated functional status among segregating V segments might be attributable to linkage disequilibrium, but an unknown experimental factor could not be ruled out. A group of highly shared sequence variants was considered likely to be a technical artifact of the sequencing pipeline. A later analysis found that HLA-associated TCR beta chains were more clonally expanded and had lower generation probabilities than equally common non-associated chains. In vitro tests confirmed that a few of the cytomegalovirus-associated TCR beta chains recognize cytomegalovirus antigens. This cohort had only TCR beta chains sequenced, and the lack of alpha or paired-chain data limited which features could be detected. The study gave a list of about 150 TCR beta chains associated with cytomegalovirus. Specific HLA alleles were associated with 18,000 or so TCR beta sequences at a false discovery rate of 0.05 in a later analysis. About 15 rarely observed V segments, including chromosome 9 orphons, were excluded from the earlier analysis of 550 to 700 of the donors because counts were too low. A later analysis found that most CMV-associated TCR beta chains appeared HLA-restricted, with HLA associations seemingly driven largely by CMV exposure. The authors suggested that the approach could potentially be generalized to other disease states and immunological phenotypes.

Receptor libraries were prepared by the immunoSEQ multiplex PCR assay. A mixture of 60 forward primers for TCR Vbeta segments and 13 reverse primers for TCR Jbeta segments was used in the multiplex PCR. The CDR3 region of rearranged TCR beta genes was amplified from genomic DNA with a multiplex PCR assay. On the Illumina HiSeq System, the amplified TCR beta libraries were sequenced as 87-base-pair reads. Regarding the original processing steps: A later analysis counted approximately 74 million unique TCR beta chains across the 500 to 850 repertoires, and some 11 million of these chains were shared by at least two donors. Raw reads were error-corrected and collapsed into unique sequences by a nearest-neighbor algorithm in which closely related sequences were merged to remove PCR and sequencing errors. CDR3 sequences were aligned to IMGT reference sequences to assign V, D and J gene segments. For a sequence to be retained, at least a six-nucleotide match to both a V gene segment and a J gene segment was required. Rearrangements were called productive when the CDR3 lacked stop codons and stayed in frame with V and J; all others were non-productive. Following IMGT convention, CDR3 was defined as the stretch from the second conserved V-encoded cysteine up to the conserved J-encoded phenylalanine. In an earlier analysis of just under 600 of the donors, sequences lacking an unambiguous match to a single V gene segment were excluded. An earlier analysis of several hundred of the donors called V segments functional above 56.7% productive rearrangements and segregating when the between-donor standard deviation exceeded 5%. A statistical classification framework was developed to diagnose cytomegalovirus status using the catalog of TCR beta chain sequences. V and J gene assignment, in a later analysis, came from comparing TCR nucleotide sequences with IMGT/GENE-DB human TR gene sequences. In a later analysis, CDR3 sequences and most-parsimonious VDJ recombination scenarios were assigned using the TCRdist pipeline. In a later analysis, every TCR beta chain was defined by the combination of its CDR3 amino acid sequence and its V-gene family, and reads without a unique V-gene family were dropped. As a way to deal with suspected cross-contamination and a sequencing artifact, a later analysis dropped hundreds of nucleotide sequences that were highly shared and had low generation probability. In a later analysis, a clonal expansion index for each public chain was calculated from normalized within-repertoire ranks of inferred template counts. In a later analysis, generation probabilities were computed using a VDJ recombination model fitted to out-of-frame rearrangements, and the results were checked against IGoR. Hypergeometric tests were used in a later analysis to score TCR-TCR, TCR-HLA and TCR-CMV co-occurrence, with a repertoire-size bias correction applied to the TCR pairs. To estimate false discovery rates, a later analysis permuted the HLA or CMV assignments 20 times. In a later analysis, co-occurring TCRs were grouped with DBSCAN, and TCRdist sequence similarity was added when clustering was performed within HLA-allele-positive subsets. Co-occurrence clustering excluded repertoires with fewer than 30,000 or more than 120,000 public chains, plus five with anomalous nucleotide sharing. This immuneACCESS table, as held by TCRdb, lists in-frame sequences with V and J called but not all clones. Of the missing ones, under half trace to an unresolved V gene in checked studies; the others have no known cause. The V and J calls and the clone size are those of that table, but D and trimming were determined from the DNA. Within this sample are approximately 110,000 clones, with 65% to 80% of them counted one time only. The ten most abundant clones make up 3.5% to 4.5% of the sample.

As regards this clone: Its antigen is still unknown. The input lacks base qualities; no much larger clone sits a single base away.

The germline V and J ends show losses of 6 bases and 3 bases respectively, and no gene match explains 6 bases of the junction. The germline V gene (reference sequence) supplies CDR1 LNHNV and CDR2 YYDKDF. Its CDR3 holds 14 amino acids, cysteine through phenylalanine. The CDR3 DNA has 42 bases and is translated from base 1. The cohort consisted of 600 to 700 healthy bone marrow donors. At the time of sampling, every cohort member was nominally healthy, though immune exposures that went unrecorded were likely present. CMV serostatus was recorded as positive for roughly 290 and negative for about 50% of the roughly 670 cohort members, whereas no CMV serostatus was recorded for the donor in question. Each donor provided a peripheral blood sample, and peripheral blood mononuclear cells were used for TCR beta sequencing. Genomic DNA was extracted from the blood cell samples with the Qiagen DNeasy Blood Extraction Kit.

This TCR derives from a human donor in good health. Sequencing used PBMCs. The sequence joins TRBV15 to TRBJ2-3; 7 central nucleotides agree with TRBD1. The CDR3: CATRTGIETDTQYF. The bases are TGTGCCACCAGGACAGGGATAGAGACAGATACGCAGTATTTT.